Below are 19 T cell receptor beta chains sequenced from a single sample in a study of blood T cell repertoires in COVID-19. Produced via immunoSEQ multiplex PCR; TCRdb's table is partial and in-frame only. The sample consists of over 300,000 clones, roughly nine tenths of them appearing once. The sequencing sample was made of peripheral blood. Receptors originate from a man between 40 and 49 years old with acute or convalescent COVID-19.

This sequence joins TRBV5-4 and TRBJ2-7, with 7 nucleotides matching TRBD1. Germline CDR1 is SGHNT and CDR2 is YYREEE (reference sequence). The CDR3 totals 14 residues. The V and J ends lost 4 bases and 3 bases, in that order; junction bases with no gene match: 7. The CDR3 DNA reads TGTGCCAGCAGCACCCGGACAGGACTCTACGAGCAGTACTTC. Residues: CASSTRTGLYEQYF.

This clone was seen only once. The chain couples TRBV7-3 to TRBJ2-3; 10 bases match TRBD2. There are 17 residues in the CDR3. In germline, CDR1 is SGHTA, CDR2 FQGTGA. Germline trimming cut 4 bases from V and 7 bases from J; bases unmatched to any gene: 14. The CDR3 loop is CASSSPQAGGRSNTQYF. The CDR3 DNA sequence: TGTGCCAGCAGCTCCCCTCAAGCGGGGGGGCGCTCAAATACGCAGTATTTT.

The chain couples TRBV27 to TRBJ2-1; tentatively, D is TRBD2 (5 bases). From germline, CDR1 is MNHEY and CDR2 SMNVEV (reference sequence). The CDR3 covers 16 residues. Trimming cost V 6 bases and J 0 bases, with 15 bases left between them. DNA for the CDR3: TGTGCCAGCAGGTCTTATAGGGCGGGCTCCTACAATGAGCAGTTCTTC. Translating gives CASRSYRAGSYNEQFF.

The gene calls are TRBV5-4 and TRBJ2-1; TRBD2 is a possible D gene (5 bases). V dropped 3 bases and J dropped 6 bases, with 19 bases sitting between them. CDR3 length: 16 residues. Germline V gene lookup returns CDR1 SGHNT and CDR2 YYREEE (reference sequence). For the CDR3, the DNA is TGTGCCAGCAGCTCCTCTCGAATTCTAGCTGCCAATGAGCAGTTCTTC. This sequence encodes CASSSSRILAANEQFF.

The chain employs TRBV7-9 and TRBJ1-5; D uncertain. V was pared by 5 bases and J by 6 bases, with 11 bases between. CDR1 and CDR2 from the germline V gene are SEHNR and FQNEAQ (reference sequence). CDR3 length equals 13 residues. In DNA form, the CDR3 reads TGTGCCAGCAGCCACCCGGGGAGTCAGCCCCAGCATTTT. It translates to CASSHPGSQPQHF.

The rearrangement uses TRBV1 and TRBJ2-7; no check of the table's D call, TRBD2, against the DNA was made. TRBV1 is a recognized pseudogene. The CDR3 spans 16 residues. In nucleotides, the CDR3 is TGCACCAGCAGCCAAAGACCTAGCGATAGCTCCTACGAGCAGTACTTC. It translates to CTSSQRPSDSSYEQYF.

The chain has TRBV4-3 and TRBJ1-4, with D perhaps matching TRBD1 (5 bases). Germline V gives CDR1 LGHNA, CDR2 YSLEER. The CDR3 runs to 17 residues. With 1 base removed from V and 2 bases from J, the gap between germline ends came to 14 bases. The CDR3 coding sequence is TGCGCCAGCAGCCAAGGGAGCAGGGTGAGGACTAATGAAAAACTGTTTTTT. The encoded protein is CASSQGSRVRTNEKLFF.

The rearrangement links TRBV10-3 to TRBJ2-6, with TRBD1 matching 7 bases. This CDR3 has 16 amino acids. CDR1 and CDR2 (germline): ENHRY, SYGVKD. After removal of 2 bases from V and 0 bases from J, the junction contained 1 base not matched to a gene. The CDR3 reads CAISERTGSGANVLTF. The CDR3 DNA is TGTGCCATCAGTGAGAGGACAGGCTCTGGGGCCAACGTCCTGACTTTC.

This clone came up once. CDR3 in amino acids: CASSFPRLAGANTGELFF. CDR3 coding DNA: TGTGCCAGCAGCTTCCCGCGACTAGCGGGAGCGAACACCGGGGAGCTGTTTTTT. V is TRBV11-2 and J is TRBJ2-2; 12 bases match TRBD2. Germline V CDR1 and CDR2: SGHAT, FQNNGV. Trimming at V came to 3 bases and at J to 0 bases, leaving 5 bases not matched to a gene. The CDR3 totals 18 residues.

This chain links TRBV13 with TRBJ2-4; 7 nucleotides line up with TRBD1. The germline V gene encodes CDR1 PRHDT and CDR2 FYEKMQ (reference sequence). The CDR3 runs to 16 residues. V lost 3 bases, J lost 1 base, and 6 bases stayed unmatched. This CDR3 reads CASSLMTGSAKNIQYF. The CDR3 DNA reads TGTGCCAGCAGCTTGATGACAGGGTCCGCCAAAAACATTCAGTACTTC.

The chain joins TRBV6-5 to TRBJ1-1; 7 bases agree with TRBD1. Trimming at V came to 5 bases and at J to 4 bases, leaving 7 bases not matched to a gene. Germline V CDR1 and CDR2: MNHEY, SVGAGI. The CDR3 is 14 residues long. CDR3 nucleotides: TGTGCCAGCAGTCCCGACAGGGTAATCACTGAAGCTTTCTTT. It translates to CASSPDRVITEAFF.

The rearrangement links TRBV2 to TRBJ2-3, with D uncertain. CDR3 length: 13 residues. Germline assignment: CDR1 SNHLY and CDR2 FYNNEI. V shed 3 bases and J shed 1 base, with 5 bases lying between them. The CDR3 loop reads CASSELRTDTQYF. Here the CDR3 DNA reads TGTGCCAGCAGTGAGCTACGCACAGATACGCAGTATTTT.

The rearrangement links TRBV19 to TRBJ2-2; weak D call: TRBD1 (5 bases). Per the germline V gene, CDR1 is LNHDA and CDR2 is SQIVND (reference sequence). V lost 5 bases and J 6 bases, leaving 13 bases between the germline ends. This CDR3 is 14 amino acids long. The CDR3 sequence: CASSPQAPSGELFF. As DNA, the CDR3 is TGTGCCAGTAGTCCACAGGCGCCCTCCGGGGAGCTGTTTTTT.

This chain joins TRBV18 and TRBJ2-7; D gene uncertain. Germline loops: CDR1 KGHSH, CDR2 LQKENI. Trimming stripped 3 bases from V and 2 bases from J, with 8 bases between. CDR3 size: 13 residues. This chain's CDR3 is CASSPQNAYEQYF. CDR3 bases: TGTGCCAGCTCACCCCAGAATGCCTACGAGCAGTACTTC. The variable domain in full, completed from reference TRBV18 and TRBJ2-7, reads NAGVMQNPRHLVRRRGQEARLRCSPMKGHSHVYWYRQLPEEGLKFMVYLQKENIIDESGMPKERFSAEFPKEGPSILRIQQVVRGDSAAYFCASSPQNAYEQYFGPGTRLTVT.

The count of this clone is one. The V gene is TRBV2, the J gene TRBJ1-5; D is possibly TRBD1 (6 bases). Germline V gene lookup returns CDR1 SNHLY and CDR2 FYNNEI. The V gene lost 6 bases and the J gene lost 5 bases, with 14 bases spanning the gap. This CDR3 contains 14 residues. Here the CDR3 DNA reads TGTGCCAGCAGGGGACACGGGGAATATCAGCCCCAGCATTTT. Translation: CASRGHGEYQPQHF.

The chain recombines TRBV27 with TRBJ2-3; 9 bases fit TRBD1. J was trimmed by 5 bases and V by 0 bases; bases with no gene match: 3. Germline CDR1 reads MNHEY; CDR2 reads SMNVEV (reference sequence). The CDR3 consists of 15 residues. CDR3 loop: CASSLSYRGLDTQYF. CDR3 coding DNA: TGTGCCAGCAGTTTATCGTACAGGGGGCTAGATACGCAGTATTTT.

V usage is TRBV4-1 and J usage is TRBJ1-4; a weak D match, TRBD1 (5 bases). The length of the CDR3 is 17 residues. CDR1 is MGHRA and CDR2 is YSYEKL in the germline V gene. V lost 1 base to trimming and J lost 4 bases, with 16 bases between them. Here the CDR3 DNA reads TGCGCCAGCAGCCAAGGGGGCAGGGCAAGGATTAATGAAAAACTGTTTTTT. Protein: CASSQGGRARINEKLFF.

The chain couples TRBV3-1 (or the pseudogene TRBV3-2) to TRBJ2-1; D not resolved. CDR3 size: 15 residues. V lost 1 base to trimming and J lost 2 bases, with 9 bases between them. Germline V CDR1 and CDR2: LGHDT, YNNKEL (reference sequence). This CDR3 is CASSQVSIPYNEQFF. The CDR3 DNA is TGTGCCAGCAGCCAAGTGTCTATACCCTACAATGAGCAGTTCTTC.

CDR3 DNA sequence: TGTGCCAGTAGTAGGGACAGGGGGCGAACAGATACGCAGTATTTT. Translating it yields CASSRDRGRTDTQYF. The chain joins TRBV19 to TRBJ2-3; 12 nucleotides align to TRBD1. The CDR3 has 15 amino acids. Germline CDR1 reads LNHDA; CDR2 reads SQIVND (reference sequence). Trimming took 4 bases from V and 3 from J; bases not matched to a gene: 2.